This T cell receptor beta chain was found in a study of blood T cell repertoires in COVID-19. Here immunoSEQ multiplex PCR was the method, and the copy in TCRdb shows in-frame clones only, minus some. The table records some 270,000 clones, nearly 90% of them present only once. In the case of this clone: The sample holds other DNA sequences that translate to the same CDR3.

This CDR3 has 14 residues. Deletions cut 0 bases from V and 2 bases from J, with 7 bases between. Germline CDR1 and CDR2: SGHAT and FQNNGV. The TCR comes from a woman between 55 and 75 years old with COVID-19, enrolled during active disease. The sequenced sample consisted of peripheral blood. This sequence joins TRBV11-2 and TRBJ1-1; no reliable D call. As DNA, the CDR3 is TGTGCCAGCAGCTTAGACAGGCTAAACACTGAAGCTTTCTTT. Its protein product is CASSLDRLNTEAFF.